Presented here are 15 T cell receptor beta chains from one specimen sequenced in a study of cytomegalovirus exposure and HLA in healthy donors. Generated by immunoSEQ multiplex PCR, the TCRdb table keeps only in-frame clones and is missing some. The sample consists of 150,000 to 200,000 clones, over 80% of them appearing once. The specimen was PBMCs. These receptors came from a man aged 25 to 40 in good health and CMV-seropositive.

This chain joins TRBV6-5 and TRBJ2-7; tentatively, D is TRBD2 (5 bases). The CDR3 totals 12 residues. Deletions cut 8 bases from V and 3 bases from J, with 11 bases between. From germline, CDR1 is MNHEY and CDR2 SVGAGI. Written as DNA, the CDR3 is TGTGCCAGCGGTAACGGGAACTACGAGCAGTACTTC. This codes for CASGNGNYEQYF.

The rearrangement uses TRBV7-2 and TRBJ2-2; TRBD1 might be the D (6 bases). The CDR3 is 15 residues long. Trimming pared 6 bases from V and 2 bases from J, leaving 13 bases between. CDR1 and CDR2 (germline): SGHTA, FQGNSA. The CDR3 loop reads CASRQDRLNTGELFF. CDR3 DNA sequence: TGTGCCAGCAGACAGGACAGATTAAACACCGGGGAGCTGTTTTTT.

V usage is TRBV23-1 and J usage is TRBJ2-7; D remains unclear. TRBV23-1 has ORF status, its function being uncertain. Trimming took 1 base from V and 4 from J, leaving 11 bases between them. This CDR3 is built from 14 residues. In DNA, the CDR3 is TGCGCCAGCAGTCAATGTATTGGCCGATACGAGCAGTACTTC. It translates to CASSQCIGRYEQYF.

This CDR3 is CAWSTSTGRGEAFF. The CDR3 DNA follows: TGTGCCTGGAGTACCTCAACAGGGAGGGGTGAAGCTTTCTTT. The chain employs TRBV30 and TRBJ1-1; D might be TRBD1 (6 bases). V lost 2 bases and J 7 bases, leaving 17 bases between the germline ends. The V gene's germline CDR1 is GTSNPN and CDR2 SVGIG (reference sequence). The CDR3 spans 14 residues.

The chain combines TRBV7-9 with TRBJ1-2; tentatively, D is TRBD1 (6 bases). Trimming cost V 8 bases and J 4 bases, with 14 bases left between them. This CDR3 has 13 amino acids. Per the germline V gene, CDR1 is SEHNR and CDR2 is FQNEAQ (reference sequence). Here the CDR3 reads CASPGVDAYGYTF. The DNA of the CDR3 is TGTGCCAGCCCAGGGGTCGACGCCTATGGCTACACCTTC.

This sequence joins TRBV6-5 and TRBJ1-6; D possibly corresponds to TRBD1 (5 bases). The CDR3 totals 15 residues. Deletions cut 3 bases from V and 7 bases from J, with 13 bases between. Germline CDR1 reads MNHEY; CDR2 reads SVGAGI. CDR3 protein: CASSYDSLGNSPLHF. In DNA, the CDR3 is TGTGCCAGCAGTTATGACAGTCTCGGGAATTCACCCCTCCACTTT.

The chain carries TRBV30 and TRBJ2-3, with 11 nucleotides matching TRBD1. The CDR3 loop spans 16 amino acids. Per germline, CDR1 GTSNPN and CDR2 SVGIG (reference sequence). Trimming took 0 bases from V and 5 from J; bases not matched to a gene: 7. CDR3 region: CAWSVLGQGDEDTQYF. CDR3 DNA sequence: TGTGCCTGGAGTGTACTGGGACAGGGGGACGAAGATACGCAGTATTTT.

The rearrangement links TRBV2 to TRBJ2-7; 13 positions match TRBD2. Germline V gene sequence: CDR1 SNHLY, CDR2 FYNNEI. CDR3 length: 18 residues. The V segment lost 0 bases and the J segment 7 bases; nucleotides outside the gene matches: 12. Written as DNA, the CDR3 is TGTGCCAGCAGTGAAGCGCCACTAGCGGGGGGGCCACGGGGAGAGCAGTACTTC. Amino acids: CASSEAPLAGGPRGEQYF.

The sample holds one count of this clone. The rearrangement uses TRBV2 and TRBJ1-2, with 8 bases fitting TRBD1. Germline loops: CDR1 SNHLY, CDR2 FYNNEI. V dropped 4 bases and J dropped 3; count of bases not matched to a gene: 4. The CDR3 consists of 14 residues. The CDR3 sequence is CASSGAGGYYGYTF. The CDR3 DNA reads TGTGCCAGCAGTGGGGCAGGGGGCTACTATGGCTACACCTTC.

The chain uses TRBV19 and TRBJ2-7; TRBD2 matches 10 bases. The CDR3 consists of 16 residues. The V and J ends lost 2 bases and 3 bases, in that order; junction bases with no gene match: 7. From germline, CDR1 is LNHDA and CDR2 SQIVND (reference sequence). The CDR3 DNA reads TGTGCCAGTAGTATATCCCGGACTAGCGGACTCTACGAGCAGTACTTC. It translates to CASSISRTSGLYEQYF. Full variable domain (outside the CDR3, taken from reference TRBV19 and TRBJ2-7): DGGITQSPKYLFRKEGQNVTLSCEQNLNHDAMYWYRQDPGQGLRLIYYSQIVNDFQKGDIAEGYSVSREKKESFPLTVTSAQKNPTAFYLCASSISRTSGLYEQYFGPGTRLTVT.

The chain joins TRBV4-3 to TRBJ1-4; the match to TRBD1 covers 10 bases. J lost 5 bases, V lost 4 bases, and 16 bases had no gene match. This CDR3 has 19 residues. Germline CDR1 reads LGHNA; CDR2 reads YSLEER. CDR3 region: CASSPHPPYGDRGNEKLFF. CDR3 DNA: TGCGCCAGCAGCCCGCATCCTCCTTACGGGGACAGGGGAAATGAAAAACTGTTTTTT.

CDR3 residues: CASSQGGHWQSEQYF. The CDR3 DNA reads TGCGCCAGCAGCCAAGGGGGACATTGGCAGAGCGAGCAGTACTTC. The J gene is TRBJ2-7, the V gene TRBV4-1; TRBD1 is a possible D gene (6 bases). V was cut by 1 base and J by 6 bases, with 16 bases left in between. Germline V gene data show CDR1 as MGHRA and CDR2 as YSYEKL. The CDR3 has 15 amino acids.

The chain joins TRBV19 to TRBJ2-7; tentatively, D is TRBD1 (6 bases). The CDR3 has 19 amino acids. The V gene's germline CDR1 is LNHDA and CDR2 SQIVND (reference sequence). Trimming shortened V by 3 bases and J by 0 bases, and 24 bases separated the two germline ends. The CDR3: CASSIGVGIYRAVSYEQYF. The CDR3 nucleotides read TGTGCCAGTAGTATCGGTGTTGGTATATACAGGGCCGTCTCCTACGAGCAGTACTTC.

The rearrangement uses TRBV5-1 and TRBJ2-2; 9 bases map to TRBD1. The CDR3 sequence is 15 residues long. J was trimmed by 6 bases and V by 4 bases; bases with no gene match: 7. Germline assignment: CDR1 SGHRS and CDR2 YFSETQ. The CDR3 loop is CASSQGQGRPGELFF. CDR3 bases: TGCGCCAGCAGCCAAGGACAGGGGAGGCCCGGGGAGCTGTTTTTT.

This chain links TRBV30 with TRBJ1-1, with D hard to call. The germline V gene has CDR1 GTSNPN and CDR2 SVGIG (reference sequence). Trimming removed 5 bases from V and 4 bases from J, with 14 bases in between. This CDR3 has 13 residues. The CDR3 sequence is CAWDRQRGTEAFF. The CDR3, as DNA: TGTGCCTGGGATAGGCAGCGCGGCACTGAAGCTTTCTTT. The full variable domain, its missing parts supplied by reference TRBV30 and TRBJ1-1, is SQTIHQWPATLVQPVGSPLSLECTVEGTSNPNLYWYRQAAGRGLQLLFYSVGIGQISSEVPQNLSASRPQDRQFILSSKKLLLSDSGFYLCAWDRQRGTEAFFGQGTRLTVV.